This T cell receptor (beta chain) was obtained from a study of T cells after yellow fever vaccination. Germline V gives CDR1 MNHNY, CDR2 SVGAGI (reference sequence). Between the trimmed V and J ends, which lost 10 bases and 4 bases, there was a span of 7 bases. The CDR3 is 10 residues long. This clonotype has only a few counts. Via MiXCR, TCRdb re-called the 5' RACE reads, giving one row per CDR3 protein. Counted here are approximately 160,000 distinct CDR3 sequences, approximately 10% occurring once; the ten biggest clones make up 35% to 40%. The source is a man younger than 35 who received the YFV17D yellow fever vaccine. The starting material was CD8+ T cells sorted from PBMCs, obtained 45 days after the yellow fever booster vaccination. The V gene is TRBV6-6, the J gene TRBJ2-5, with a tentative D call TRBD1 (6 bases). CDR3 nucleotide sequence: TGTGCCATCAGGGGAGAGACCCAGTACTTC. Protein: CAIRGETQYF.